Each of the 24 T cell receptor beta chains below was sequenced from the same sample in a study of shared clonotypes between healthy human individuals. The protocol was immunoSEQ multiplex PCR, while the TCRdb copy is restricted to in-frame clones and leaves out a portion. The repertoire holds roughly 590,000 clones, over 95% seen once, with over 0.09% in the top ten. Selected positively for CCR7 and CD45RO-negative, naive CD8 cells excluded terminally differentiated effector memory CD45RA+ cells. Sequenced: naive CD8+ T cells sorted from blood. These receptors all stem from a woman in her 30s in good health.

The chain joins TRBV27 to TRBJ2-5; 7 nucleotides match TRBD1. With the DNA end fitting TRBJ2-7 better, the J assignment may be wrong. The CDR3 covers 15 residues. Germline values: CDR1 MNHEY, CDR2 SMNVEV (reference sequence). The CDR3 reads CASSLSTGLGYEQYF. DNA for the CDR3: TGTGCCAGCAGTTTATCGACAGGGCTGGGCTACGAGCAGTACTTC.

The chain is built from TRBV27 and TRBJ2-1; TRBD2 aligns across 11 bases. Germline loops: CDR1 MNHEY, CDR2 SMNVEV (reference sequence). The ends lost 2 bases at V and 8 bases at J; junction bases unmatched: 5. CDR3 size: 15 residues. The CDR3 loop is CASSLLAGGRHEQFF. CDR3 coding DNA: TGTGCCAGCAGTTTACTAGCGGGAGGTCGGCATGAGCAGTTCTTC.

This rearrangement joins TRBV5-1 to TRBJ1-1; D may be TRBD1 (5 bases). V lost 0 bases, J lost 5 bases, and 20 bases lay in between. The CDR3 runs to 17 residues. Germline lookup yields CDR1 SGHRS and CDR2 YFSETQ. The CDR3 reads CASSLAGTGAAFTEAFF. In DNA, the CDR3 is TGCGCCAGCAGCTTGGCGGGAACAGGTGCAGCGTTTACTGAAGCTTTCTTT.

This clone has a handful of counts. The V call is TRBV9, the J call TRBJ2-5; D is uncertain. The V end was cut by 4 bases, the J end by 2 bases, with 12 bases between. Germline lookup yields CDR1 SGDLS and CDR2 YYNGEE. This CDR3 contains 14 residues. The CDR3 nucleotides are TGTGCCAGCAGCTTTGGGTGGGGTCAAGAGACCCAGTACTTC. This codes for CASSFGWGQETQYF.

The sample holds one count of this clone. The chain carries TRBV4-1 and TRBJ1-5, with unresolved D. Trimming removed 0 bases from V and 7 bases from J, with 13 bases in between. Per germline, CDR1 MGHRA and CDR2 YSYEKL. The CDR3 contains 15 residues. The CDR3 DNA follows: TGCGCCAGCAGCCAAGATCGGCCAAAAGGCCAGCCCCAGCATTTT. Translation gives CASSQDRPKGQPQHF.

V gene TRBV4-1 combines with J gene TRBJ2-1; 9 bases line up with TRBD2. V was clipped by 4 bases and J by 12 bases; unmatched bases: 13. This CDR3 is 15 amino acids long. Germline V gene lookup returns CDR1 MGHRA and CDR2 YSYEKL. The CDR3 nucleotides read TGCGCCAGCAGCCGGGCTAGCGGGAACCCCAGAGGGCAGTTCTTC. Translating it yields CASSRASGNPRGQFF.

The genes are TRBV7-9 and TRBJ2-1, with a possible D match to TRBD2 (5 bases). Germline V gene data show CDR1 as SEHNR and CDR2 as FQNEAQ (reference sequence). The CDR3 covers 13 residues. The V end was cut by 5 bases, the J end by 6 bases, with 11 bases between. CDR3 in amino acids: CASSGLVRNEQFF. CDR3 bases: TGTGCCAGCAGCGGACTTGTCCGCAATGAGCAGTTCTTC.

CDR3 bases: TGCGCCAGCAGCCCTGGACTAGCGGGCCTCAATGAGCAGTTCTTC. This encodes CASSPGLAGLNEQFF. The rearrangement joins TRBV4-1 to TRBJ2-1; 11 bases line up with TRBD2. The germline gives CDR1 MGHRA, CDR2 YSYEKL. The CDR3 is 15 residues long. Germline trimming cut 4 bases from V and 6 bases from J; bases unmatched to any gene: 5.

V is TRBV5-6 and J is TRBJ2-1; TRBD1 matches at 7 bases. V shed 4 bases and J 2 bases; nucleotides not matched to a gene: 6. The CDR3 is 15 residues long. Germline CDR1 reads SGHDT; CDR2 reads YYEEEE. CDR3 residues: CASSPDRVTYNEQFF. CDR3 coding DNA: TGTGCCAGCAGCCCCGACAGGGTTACCTACAATGAGCAGTTCTTC.

CDR3 sequence reads: CASSSAGNTGELFF. The CDR3 DNA is TGTGCCAGCAGTTCTGCAGGCAACACCGGGGAGCTGTTTTTT. The gene calls are TRBV6-5 and TRBJ2-2; no reliable D call. V was clipped by 4 bases and J by 2 bases, with 8 bases between them. The CDR3 contains 14 residues. Germline V gene data show CDR1 as MNHEY and CDR2 as SVGAGI.

The chain employs TRBV2 and TRBJ2-7; D not certain. V lost 6 bases, J lost 0 bases, and 18 bases lay in between. CDR3 length: 16 residues. Per the germline V gene, CDR1 is SNHLY and CDR2 is FYNNEI. The CDR3 DNA follows: TGTGCCAGCAGGGAACCCACCGACTCCAGCTCCTACGAGCAGTACTTC. This encodes CASREPTDSSSYEQYF.

The genes are TRBV5-1 and TRBJ2-1; D may be TRBD1 or TRBD2 (5 bases each). The germline V gene encodes CDR1 SGHRS and CDR2 YFSETQ. This CDR3 has 13 amino acids. Deletions cut 2 bases from V and 12 bases from J, with 15 bases between. The DNA of the CDR3 is TGCGCCAGCAGCTTTAACCGGGGCCCAAGGCAGTTCTTC. Its protein product is CASSFNRGPRQFF.

This chain connects TRBV10-2 to TRBJ2-7, with TRBD1 identical over 7 bases. V lost 2 bases to trimming and J lost 2 bases; unmatched junction nucleotides: 12. Germline loops: CDR1 WSHSY, CDR2 SAAADI. The CDR3 spans 17 residues. CDR3 in amino acids: CASSEDVWTGVTYEQYF. CDR3 nucleotide sequence: TGCGCCAGCAGTGAGGATGTATGGACAGGCGTAACCTACGAGCAGTACTTC.

The gene calls are TRBV6-6 and TRBJ2-1; D is perhaps TRBD1 (6 bases). Germline CDR1 is MNHNY and CDR2 is SVGAGI (reference sequence). This CDR3 spans 13 amino acids. V was pared by 4 bases and J by 4 bases, with 8 bases between. The CDR3 reads CASSLGQYNEQFF. Here the CDR3 DNA reads TGTGCCAGCAGTTTAGGACAGTACAATGAGCAGTTCTTC.

The V and J genes are TRBV6-1 and TRBJ1-5; 8 nucleotides align to TRBD1. The trim removed 6 bases at V and 3 bases at J, leaving 7 bases unmatched. CDR1 and CDR2 (germline): MNHNS, SASEGT. The CDR3 consists of 15 residues. The CDR3 is CASRPRTGTNQPQHF. CDR3 DNA sequence: TGTGCCAGCAGACCAAGGACAGGGACCAATCAGCCCCAGCATTTT.

The J gene is TRBJ2-1, the V gene TRBV5-1; 12 nucleotides agree with TRBD2. Per the germline V gene, CDR1 is SGHRS and CDR2 is YFSETQ. V trimming: 5 bases; J trimming: 6 bases; junction bases outside the gene matches: 9. The CDR3 is 16 amino acids. CDR3 protein: CASRPGLAGPLNEQFF. The CDR3, as DNA: TGCGCCAGCAGGCCGGGACTAGCGGGCCCCCTCAATGAGCAGTTCTTC. The full variable domain, rest sourced from reference TRBV5-1 and TRBJ2-1, is KAGVTQTPRYLIKTRGQQVTLSCSPISGHRSVSWYQQTPGQGLQFLFEYFSETQRNKGNFPGRFSGRQFSNSRSEMNVSTLELGDSALYLCASRPGLAGPLNEQFFGPGTRLTVL.

The count of this clone is one. This chain links TRBV5-6 with TRBJ2-7; maybe TRBD1 (8 bases). Trimming took 4 bases from V and 3 from J, leaving 23 bases between them. Per germline, CDR1 SGHDT and CDR2 YYEEEE. This CDR3 comprises 17 residues. The CDR3 loop is CASSRAGGGRTIYEQYF. The CDR3 nucleotides are TGTGCCAGCAGCCGGGCAGGGGGCGGGAGAACGATCTACGAGCAGTACTTC.

The CDR3: CASSTGTGLEKLFF. The CDR3 DNA reads TGTGCCAGCAGTACCGGGACAGGGCTGGAAAAACTGTTTTTT. The chain uses TRBV7-9 and TRBJ1-4, with TRBD1 identical over 9 bases. This CDR3 spans 14 amino acids. Germline V CDR1 and CDR2: SEHNR, FQNEAQ (reference sequence). The ends lost 6 bases at V and 8 bases at J; junction bases unmatched: 7.

Comment on this clone: Other nucleotide sequences from this sample produce the same CDR3. The chain couples TRBV11-2 to TRBJ1-1; D remains ambiguous. Looked up from germline, CDR1 is SGHAT and CDR2 is FQNNGV. CDR3 length equals 13 residues. V was pared by 1 base and J by 1 base, with 4 bases between. CDR3 residues: CASSLVQNTEAFF. The CDR3 DNA is TGTGCCAGCAGCTTAGTTCAGAACACTGAAGCTTTCTTT.

This clone was seen once. J is TRBJ1-5 and V is TRBV19; D is unresolved. The V and J ends lost 4 bases and 0 bases respectively, with 16 bases between them. CDR1 and CDR2 from the germline V gene are LNHDA and SQIVND (reference sequence). This CDR3 comprises 17 residues. CDR3 DNA sequence: TGTGCCAGTAGTAATACAGACGCAATTAATAGCAATCAGCCCCAGCATTTT. Translating gives CASSNTDAINSNQPQHF.

The chain recombines TRBV11-2 with TRBJ2-1; TRBD1 matches 8 bases. The CDR3 runs to 15 residues. Per germline, CDR1 SGHAT and CDR2 FQNNGV. Germline trimming cut 5 bases from V and 3 bases from J; bases unmatched to any gene: 6. CDR3 in amino acids: CASSPRQGSYNEQFF. In DNA form, the CDR3 reads TGTGCCAGCAGCCCGAGACAGGGGAGCTACAATGAGCAGTTCTTC.

The chain uses TRBV13 and TRBJ1-2; D remains ambiguous. Per germline, CDR1 PRHDT and CDR2 FYEKMQ (reference sequence). Trimming took off 5 bases at V and 3 bases at J, with 7 bases between the two ends. The CDR3 totals 12 residues. The CDR3 sequence is CASSTRDYGYTF. Here the CDR3 DNA reads TGTGCCAGCAGCACAAGGGACTATGGCTACACCTTC.

This chain uses TRBV28 with TRBJ2-2; D remains unclear. The CDR3 consists of 16 residues. Trimming took 6 bases from V and 2 from J, leaving 16 bases between them. Germline values: CDR1 MDHEN, CDR2 SYDVKM. CDR3 bases: TGTGCCAGCAGACCCACCGACGAGGCTAACACCGGGGAGCTGTTTTTT. It yields the protein CASRPTDEANTGELFF.

This sequence joins TRBV19 and TRBJ2-7; TRBD1 agrees at 10 bases. J lost 5 bases, V lost 5 bases, and 3 bases had no gene match. This CDR3 region has 13 residues. Germline CDR1 LNHDA, CDR2 SQIVND (reference sequence). The CDR3 nucleotides read TGTGCCAGTAGTGTAGGGACAGGGGACGAGCAGTACTTC. This codes for CASSVGTGDEQYF.